This TCR beta chain appears in the sequencing data of a study of T-cell memory formation after mild COVID-19. About the study: TCR clusters were mostly confined to one donor each. Overall study results and limits: Clones which contracted sat mainly in CM and EM if CD4+, and in EMRA if CD8+. Researchers found some responding clones in pre-infection memory, a sign that cross-reactive memory joined.

The CDR3 consists of 13 residues. Looked up from germline, CDR1 is SGDLS and CDR2 is YYNGEE. The V end was cut by 4 bases, the J end by 7 bases, with 15 bases between. This clonotype was recorded a few times. Its antigen is still unknown. Researchers used 5'RACE with constant-segment primers to make TCR alpha and TCR beta cDNA libraries that carry sample barcodes and UMIs. Each CDR3 protein is one row after TCRdb ran MiXCR on the 5' RACE reads. The sample comprises around 470,000 distinct CDR3 sequences, roughly 20% of which are singletons, and about 8.8% rests with the top ten. Sequenced input: PBMCs or a T cell subset sorted from them (not recorded which). The J gene is TRBJ2-7, the V gene TRBV9; D is unresolved. This sequence was found in an adult woman who had mild COVID-19 (a few samples of this study predate the infection). Cell type and time point are not known. CDR3 protein: CASSLVGESEQYF. Written as DNA, the CDR3 is TGTGCCAGCAGCCTCGTGGGCGAATCGGAGCAGTACTTC.